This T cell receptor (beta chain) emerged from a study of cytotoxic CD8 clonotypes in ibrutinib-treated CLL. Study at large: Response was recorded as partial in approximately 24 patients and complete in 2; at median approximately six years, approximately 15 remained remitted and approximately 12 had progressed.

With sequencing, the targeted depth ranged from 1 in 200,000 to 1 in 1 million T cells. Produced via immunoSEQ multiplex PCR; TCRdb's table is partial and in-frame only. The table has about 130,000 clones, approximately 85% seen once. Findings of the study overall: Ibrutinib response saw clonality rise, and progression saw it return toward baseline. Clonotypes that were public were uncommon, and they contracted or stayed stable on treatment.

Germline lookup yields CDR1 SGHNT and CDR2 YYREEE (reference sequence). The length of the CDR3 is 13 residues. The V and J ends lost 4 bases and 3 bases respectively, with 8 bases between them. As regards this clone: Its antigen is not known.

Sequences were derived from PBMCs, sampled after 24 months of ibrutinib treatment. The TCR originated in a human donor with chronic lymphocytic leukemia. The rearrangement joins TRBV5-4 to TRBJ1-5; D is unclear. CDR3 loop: CASSADPNQPQHF. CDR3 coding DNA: TGTGCCAGCAGCGCGGACCCCAATCAGCCCCAGCATTTT.